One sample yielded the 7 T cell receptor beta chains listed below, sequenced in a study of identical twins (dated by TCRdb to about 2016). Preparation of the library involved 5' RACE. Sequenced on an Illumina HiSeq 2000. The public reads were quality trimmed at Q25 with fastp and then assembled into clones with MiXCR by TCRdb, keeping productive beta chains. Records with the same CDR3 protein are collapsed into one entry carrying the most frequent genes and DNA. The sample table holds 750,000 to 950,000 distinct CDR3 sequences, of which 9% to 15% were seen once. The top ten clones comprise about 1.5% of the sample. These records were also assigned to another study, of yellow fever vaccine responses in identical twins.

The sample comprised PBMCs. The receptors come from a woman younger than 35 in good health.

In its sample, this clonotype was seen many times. The CDR3 region is CATRAAYHEQFF. The CDR3 DNA follows: TGTGCCACCAGGGCAGCCTATCATGAGCAGTTCTTC. This sequence joins TRBV12-3 or TRBV12-4 and TRBJ2-1; TRBD1 might be the D (5 bases). The CDR3 totals 12 residues. Deletions cut 10 bases from V and 8 bases from J, with 15 bases between.

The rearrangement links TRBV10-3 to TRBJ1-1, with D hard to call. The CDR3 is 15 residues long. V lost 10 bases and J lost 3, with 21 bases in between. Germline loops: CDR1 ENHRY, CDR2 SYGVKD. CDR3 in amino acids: CATQPLPRQDTEAFF. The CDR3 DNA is TGTGCCACCCAACCCCTCCCTAGGCAGGACACTGAAGCTTTCTTT.

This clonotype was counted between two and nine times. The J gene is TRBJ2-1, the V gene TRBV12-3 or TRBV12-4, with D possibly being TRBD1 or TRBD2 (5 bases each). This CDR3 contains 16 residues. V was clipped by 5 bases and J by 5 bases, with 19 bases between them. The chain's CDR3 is CASSVQLRDGHNEQFF. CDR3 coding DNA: TGTGCCAGCAGTGTCCAACTCCGGGACGGCCACAATGAGCAGTTCTTC.

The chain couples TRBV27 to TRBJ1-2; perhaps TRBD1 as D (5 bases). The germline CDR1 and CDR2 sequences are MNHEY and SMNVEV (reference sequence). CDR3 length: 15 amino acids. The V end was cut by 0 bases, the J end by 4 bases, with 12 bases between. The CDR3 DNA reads TGTGCCAGCAGTTTATCGGCAGGGATGGGCTATGGCTACACCTTC. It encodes CASSLSAGMGYGYTF.

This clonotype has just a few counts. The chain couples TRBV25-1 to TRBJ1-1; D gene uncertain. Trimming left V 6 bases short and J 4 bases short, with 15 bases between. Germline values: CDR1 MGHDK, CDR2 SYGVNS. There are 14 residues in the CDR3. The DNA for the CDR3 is TGTGCCAGCAGGTTATCCCACGGGGTCACTGAAGCTTTCTTT. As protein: CASRLSHGVTEAFF.

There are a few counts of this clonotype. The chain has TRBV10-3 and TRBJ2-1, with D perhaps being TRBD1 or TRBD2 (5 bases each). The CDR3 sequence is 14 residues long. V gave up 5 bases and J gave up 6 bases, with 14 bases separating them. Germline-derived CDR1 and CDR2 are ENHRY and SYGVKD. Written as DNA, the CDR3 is TGTGCCATCAGTCGGATCGGGACCCCCAATGAGCAGTTCTTC. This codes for CAISRIGTPNEQFF.

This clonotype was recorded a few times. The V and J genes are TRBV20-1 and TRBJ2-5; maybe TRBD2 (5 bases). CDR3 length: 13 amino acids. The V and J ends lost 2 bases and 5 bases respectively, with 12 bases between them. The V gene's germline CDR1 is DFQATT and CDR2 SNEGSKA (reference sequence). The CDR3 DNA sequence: TGCAGTGCTAGAATCCAACTAGGGGAGACCCAGTACTTC. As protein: CSARIQLGETQYF.